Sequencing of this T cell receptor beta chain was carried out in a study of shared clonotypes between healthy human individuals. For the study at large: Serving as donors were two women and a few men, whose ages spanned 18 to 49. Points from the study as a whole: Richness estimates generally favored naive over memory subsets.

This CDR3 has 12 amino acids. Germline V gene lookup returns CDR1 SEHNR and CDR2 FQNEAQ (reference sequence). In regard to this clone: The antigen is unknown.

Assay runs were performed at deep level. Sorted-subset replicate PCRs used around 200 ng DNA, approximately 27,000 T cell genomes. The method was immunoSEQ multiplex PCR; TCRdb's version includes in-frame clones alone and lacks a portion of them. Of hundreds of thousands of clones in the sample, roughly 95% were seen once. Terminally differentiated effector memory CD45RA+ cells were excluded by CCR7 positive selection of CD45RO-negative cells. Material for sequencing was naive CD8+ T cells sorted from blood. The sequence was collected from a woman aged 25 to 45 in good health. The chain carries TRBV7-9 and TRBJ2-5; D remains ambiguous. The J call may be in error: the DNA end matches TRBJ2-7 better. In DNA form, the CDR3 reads TGTGCCAGCAGCTTAAACGCCCACGAGCAGTACTTC. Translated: CASSLNAHEQYF.